This record concerns one TCR beta chain sequence. Other nucleotide sequences from this sample produce the same CDR3. This entry comes from a study of shared clonotypes between healthy human individuals. The germline V gene has CDR1 SGHTA and CDR2 FQGTGA. CDR3 length: 14 residues. V lost 0 bases and J lost 4, with 6 bases in between. Clones were read by immunoSEQ multiplex PCR, and TCRdb kept only the in-frame ones, dropping some. This table holds millions of clones, approximately 94% found once. This chain connects TRBV7-3 to TRBJ2-2, with D tentatively TRBD2 (6 bases). The specimen was naive CD4+ T cells sorted from blood. Subset here: CD45RA+ positively selected. This receptor was identified in a man between 18 and 35 years old in good health. CDR3 in amino acids: CASSLTGGTGELFF. The CDR3 DNA follows: TGTGCCAGCAGCTTAACGGGGGGCACCGGGGAGCTGTTTTTT.